These T cell receptor beta chains were read from a single sample in a study of cytomegalovirus exposure and HLA in healthy donors. Sequencing was performed with immunoSEQ multiplex PCR; in TCRdb, only in-frame clones are kept and a portion is missing. In the table there are about 160,000 clones, around four fifths of which are singletons. Input material: PBMCs. The receptors stem from a woman in her forties or fifties in good health and CMV-seronegative. Each CDR3 is given with its conserved first and last residue. Each record gives: J gene, D gene, clone size, V gene, CDR3 protein, CDR3 DNA. D genes are given only for firm matches. Clone size is not always given. Where it is, it says once, few, many or a class for expanded clones.

>TRBJ2-7|TRBD2|-|TRBV6-5
CASQEGLEGYEQYF
TGTGCCAGCCAAGAGGGACTAGAAGGGTACGAGCAGTACTTC
>TRBJ2-1|-|-|TRBV28
CASRQQGSSYNEQFF
TGTGCCAGCAGACAACAGGGAAGCTCCTACAATGAGCAGTTCTTC
>TRBJ1-1|-|-|TRBV28
CASKVAVNTEAFF
TGTGCCAGCAAGGTGGCGGTGAACACTGAAGCTTTCTTT
>TRBJ2-7|TRBD1|-|TRBV19
CASSQPGQGTYEQYF
TGTGCCAGTAGCCAGCCGGGACAGGGGACCTACGAGCAGTACTTC
>TRBJ2-7|-|-|TRBV6-6
CASSDRYEQYF
TGTGCCAGCAGTGACAGGTACGAGCAGTACTTC
>TRBJ2-1|TRBD1|-|TRBV6-5
CASRQDRGGSNEQFF
TGTGCCAGCAGACAGGACAGGGGGGGGAGCAATGAGCAGTTCTTC
>TRBJ2-7|-|-|TRBV4-2
CASSQDIGESSYEQYF
TGTGCCAGCAGCCAAGATATCGGGGAGAGCTCCTACGAGCAGTACTTC
>TRBJ2-3|-|-|TRBV7-7
CASSLEPGSLSTTDTQYF
TGTGCTAGCAGCTTAGAACCGGGGAGCCTGTCTACCACAGATACGCAGTATTTT
>TRBJ2-1|TRBD2|-|TRBV19
CASSRLAGGTNEQFF
TGTGCCAGTAGTAGACTAGCGGGAGGGACAAATGAGCAGTTCTTC
>TRBJ1-6|-|-|TRBV28
CASSSQGSYNSPLHF
TGTGCCAGCAGTTCCCAGGGCTCCTATAATTCACCCCTCCACTTT
>TRBJ1-3|-|-|TRBV2
CASSGFGVGNTIYF
TGTGCCAGCAGTGGTTTCGGGGTTGGAAACACCATATATTTT
>TRBJ2-2|TRBD1|-|TRBV7-8
CASSIFLQGANTGELFF
TGTGCCAGCAGCATCTTCTTACAGGGGGCGAACACCGGGGAGCTGTTTTTT
>TRBJ1-1|-|few|TRBV28
CASYPRLGAEAFF
TGTGCCAGCTATCCACGGTTAGGGGCTGAAGCTTTCTTT
>TRBJ1-4|TRBD1|-|TRBV7-2
CASSLARQGTTNEKLFF
TGTGCCAGCAGCTTAGCTAGACAGGGAACAACTAATGAAAAACTGTTTTTT
>TRBJ1-1|-|-|TRBV5-4
CASSLYTRTEAFF
TGTGCCAGCAGCTTGTATACTCGCACTGAAGCTTTCTTT
>TRBJ2-3|TRBD2|-|TRBV4-1
CASRPSGGAGTDTQYF
TGCGCCAGCAGACCCAGCGGGGGGGCAGGCACAGATACGCAGTATTTT
>TRBJ1-1|-|-|TRBV7-9
CASSPKGEGGVNTEAFF
TGTGCCAGCAGCCCCAAGGGGGAGGGTGGGGTGAACACTGAAGCTTTCTTT
>TRBJ2-3|-|once|TRBV7-2
CASIRGRGKDTQYF
TGTGCCAGTATCCGAGGACGGGGGAAAGATACGCAGTATTTT
>TRBJ2-7|TRBD1|-|TRBV28
CASSLLTGGYEQYF
TGTGCCAGCAGTTTGCTCACAGGGGGCTACGAGCAGTACTTC
>TRBJ2-3|TRBD2|-|TRBV28
CASIRSSGAHTQYF
TGTGCCAGCATTCGATCAAGCGGGGCGCATACGCAGTATTTT
>TRBJ2-1|TRBD1|once|TRBV7-9
CASSLGGRGRSRFYNEQFF
TGTGCCAGCAGCTTAGGTGGCAGGGGGCGATCCCGATTCTACAATGAGCAGTTCTTC
>TRBJ1-2|TRBD1|-|TRBV4-2
CASSQPGGLGNGYTF
TGTGCCAGCAGCCAACCAGGGGGGCTGGGTAATGGCTACACCTTC
>TRBJ2-7|TRBD2|-|TRBV9
CASSARLAGVNEQYF
TGTGCCAGCAGCGCCAGACTAGCGGGAGTGAATGAGCAGTACTTC
>TRBJ1-5|-|-|TRBV28
CASDVGGAPAQHF
TGTGCCAGCGATGTAGGGGGGGCTCCGGCCCAGCATTTT
>TRBJ2-5|TRBD2|-|TRBV4-3
CASSQSGLADQETQYF
TGCGCCAGCAGCCAATCGGGACTAGCGGACCAAGAGACCCAGTACTTC
>TRBJ2-7|-|-|TRBV5-1
CASSLRGSYEQYF
TGCGCCAGCAGCCTGAGGGGGTCCTACGAGCAGTACTTC